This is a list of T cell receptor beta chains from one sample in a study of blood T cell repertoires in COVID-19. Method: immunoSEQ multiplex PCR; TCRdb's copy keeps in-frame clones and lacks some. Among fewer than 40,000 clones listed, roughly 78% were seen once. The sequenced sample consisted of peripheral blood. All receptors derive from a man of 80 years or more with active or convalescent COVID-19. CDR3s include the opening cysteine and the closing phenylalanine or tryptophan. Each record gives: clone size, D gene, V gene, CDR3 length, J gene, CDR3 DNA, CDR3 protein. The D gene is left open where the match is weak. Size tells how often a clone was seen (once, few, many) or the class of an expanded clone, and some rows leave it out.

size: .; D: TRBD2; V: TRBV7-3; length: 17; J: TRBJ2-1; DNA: TGTGCCAGCAGCTTAACGGGCAGCGGGAGGGCCGGGTATGAGCAGTTCTTC; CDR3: CASSLTGSGRAGYEQFF
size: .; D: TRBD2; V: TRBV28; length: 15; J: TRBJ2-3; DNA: TGTGCCAGCAGTTTGTCTAGCGGGGGGGCAGATACGCAGTATTTT; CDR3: CASSLSSGGADTQYF
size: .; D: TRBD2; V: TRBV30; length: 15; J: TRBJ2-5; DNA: TGTGCCTGGAGTGCCAGGGAGGGAGGGGTAGAGACCCAGTACTTC; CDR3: CAWSAREGGVETQYF
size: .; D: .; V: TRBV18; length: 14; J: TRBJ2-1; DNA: TGTGCCAGCTCACCGGCGGGGGCCGATGGTGAGCAGTTCTTC; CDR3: CASSPAGADGEQFF
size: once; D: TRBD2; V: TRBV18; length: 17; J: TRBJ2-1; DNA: TGTGCCAGCTCCCCTTCTGGGGCGGGAGCCCTCTACAATGAGCAGTTCTTC; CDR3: CASSPSGAGALYNEQFF
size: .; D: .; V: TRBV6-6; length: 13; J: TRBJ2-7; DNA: TGTGCCAGCAGTTACCCGGGAGTAAACGAGCAGTACTTC; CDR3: CASSYPGVNEQYF
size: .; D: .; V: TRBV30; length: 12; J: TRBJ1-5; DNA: TGTGCCTGGGGTGGGGGGAATCAGCCCCAGCATTTT; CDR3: CAWGGGNQPQHF
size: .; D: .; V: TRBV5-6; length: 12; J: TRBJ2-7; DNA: TGTGCCAGCAGCTTGGCCGGGAACGAGCAGTACTTC; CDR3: CASSLAGNEQYF
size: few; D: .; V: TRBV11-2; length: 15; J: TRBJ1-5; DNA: TGTGCCAGCAGTCCGCCTGAGGGCTCAGAGCAGCCCCAGCATTTT; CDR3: CASSPPEGSEQPQHF
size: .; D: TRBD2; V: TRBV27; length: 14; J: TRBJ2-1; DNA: TGTGCCAGCAGTTTACTAGCGGCATACAATGAGCAGTTCTTC; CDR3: CASSLLAAYNEQFF
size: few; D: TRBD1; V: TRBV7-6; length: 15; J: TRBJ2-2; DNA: TGTGCCAGCAGCCCAGACAGGGTAGGCACCGGGGAGCTGTTTTTT; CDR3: CASSPDRVGTGELFF
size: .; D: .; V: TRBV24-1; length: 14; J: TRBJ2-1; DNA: TGTGCCACCAGTGATTCCCTACTAGTGAATGAGCAGTTCTTC; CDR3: CATSDSLLVNEQFF
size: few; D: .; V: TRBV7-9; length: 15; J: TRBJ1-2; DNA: TGTGCCAGCAGCTTAGCGCGTTTAGGGAGTGATGGCTACACCTTC; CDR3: CASSLARLGSDGYTF
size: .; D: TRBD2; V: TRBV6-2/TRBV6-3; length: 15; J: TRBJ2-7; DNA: TGTGCCAGCAGTTACTGGGGGGGAAGCTCCTACGAGCAGTACTTC; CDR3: CASSYWGGSSYEQYF
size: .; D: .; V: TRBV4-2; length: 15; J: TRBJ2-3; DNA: TGTGCCAGCAGCCAAGGCCACGGAGGCACAGATACGCAGTATTTT; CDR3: CASSQGHGGTDTQYF
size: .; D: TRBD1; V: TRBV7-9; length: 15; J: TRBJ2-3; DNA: TGTGCCAGCAGCTTAGATACAGGGGGCTTTGTTACGCAGTATTTT; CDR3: CASSLDTGGFVTQYF
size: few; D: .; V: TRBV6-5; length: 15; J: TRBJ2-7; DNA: TGTGCCAGCAGTCTCGGGGGTTTCAGCTCCTACGAGCAGTACTTC; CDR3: CASSLGGFSSYEQYF
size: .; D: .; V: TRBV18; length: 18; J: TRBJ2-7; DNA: TGTGCCAGCTCACCGGGCACGGCCGCGGGAGAGGGGGGCTACGAGCAGTACTTC; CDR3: CASSPGTAAGEGGYEQYF
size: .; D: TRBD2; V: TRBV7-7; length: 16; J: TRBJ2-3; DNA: TGTGCTAGCAGCTCAGGACTAGCGACGGGGGCAGATACGCAGTATTTT; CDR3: CASSSGLATGADTQYF
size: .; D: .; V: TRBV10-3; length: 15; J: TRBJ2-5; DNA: TGTGCCATCAGTGAGCTAATGGGGCAGTCAAAGACCCAGTACTTC; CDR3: CAISELMGQSKTQYF
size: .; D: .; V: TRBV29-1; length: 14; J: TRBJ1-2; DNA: TGCAGCGTTGAAGAGGGACTCCTAGCAGGCGGCTACACCTTC; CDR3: CSVEEGLLAGGYTF
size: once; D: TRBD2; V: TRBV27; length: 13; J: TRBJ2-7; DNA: TGTGCCAGCAGCCCCTCGGGGGGGAACGAGCAGTACTTC; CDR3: CASSPSGGNEQYF
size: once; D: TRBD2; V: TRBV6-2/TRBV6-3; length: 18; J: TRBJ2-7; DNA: TGTGCCAGCAGTTACTCGAAGGGCGGGGGGCGCGAGATCCACGAGCAGTACTTC; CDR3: CASSYSKGGGREIHEQYF
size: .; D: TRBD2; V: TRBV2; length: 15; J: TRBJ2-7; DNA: TGTGCCAGCAGTGAAAGTCTAGCGGCCTCCTACGAGCAGTACTTC; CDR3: CASSESLAASYEQYF
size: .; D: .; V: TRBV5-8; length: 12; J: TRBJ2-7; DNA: TGTGCCAGCAGCCTGTCCCCTAGCGAGCAGTACTTC; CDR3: CASSLSPSEQYF
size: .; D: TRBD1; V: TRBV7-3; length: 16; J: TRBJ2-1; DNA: TGTGCCAGCAGCATCCAGGGGGCGGGCTCCTACAATGAGCAGTTCTTC; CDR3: CASSIQGAGSYNEQFF
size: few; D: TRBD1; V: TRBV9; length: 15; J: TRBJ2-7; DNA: TGTGCCAGCAGCGTAGAAGGGGGCAACTCCTACGAGCAGTACTTC; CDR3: CASSVEGGNSYEQYF
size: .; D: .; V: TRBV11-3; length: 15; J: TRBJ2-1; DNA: TGTGCCAGCAGCTTGGGGGGGCCCGCTTACAATGAGCAGTTCTTC; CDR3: CASSLGGPAYNEQFF
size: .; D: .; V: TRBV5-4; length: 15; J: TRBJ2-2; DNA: TGTGCCAGCAGCATTACAGCAAGGGAGACCGGGGAGCTGTTTTTT; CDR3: CASSITARETGELFF
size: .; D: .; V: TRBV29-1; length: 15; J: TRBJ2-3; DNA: TGCAGCGTTGAGGCCGCAGGGATGGGCACAGATACGCAGTATTTT; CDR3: CSVEAAGMGTDTQYF
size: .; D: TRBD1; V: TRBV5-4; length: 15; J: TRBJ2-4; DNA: TGTGCCAGCAGCCCAACAGGGGGCGAGGAAAACATTCAGTACTTC; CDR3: CASSPTGGEENIQYF
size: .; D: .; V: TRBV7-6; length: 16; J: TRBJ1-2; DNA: TGTGCCAGCAGCTTAGGCCCAGGGAGGGTTGACTATGGCTACACCTTC; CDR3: CASSLGPGRVDYGYTF
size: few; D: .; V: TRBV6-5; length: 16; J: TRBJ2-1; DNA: TGTGCCAGCAGTTACAACGGCGGGGGCACGTACAATGAGCAGTTCTTC; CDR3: CASSYNGGGTYNEQFF
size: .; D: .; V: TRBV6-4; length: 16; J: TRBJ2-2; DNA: TGTGCCAGCAGTGACTGGGCAGGGGAGAACACCGGGGAGCTGTTTTTT; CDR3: CASSDWAGENTGELFF
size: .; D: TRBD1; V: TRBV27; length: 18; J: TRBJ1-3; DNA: TGTGCCAGCAGCCCCCTCGGACAGGGGGCAAGCTCTGGAAACACCATATATTTT; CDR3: CASSPLGQGASSGNTIYF
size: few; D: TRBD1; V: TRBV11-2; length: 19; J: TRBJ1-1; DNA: TGTGCCAGCAGCTTAGTCAAGGGTGGACAGGGGGTTATGAACACTGAAGCTTTCTTT; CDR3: CASSLVKGGQGVMNTEAFF
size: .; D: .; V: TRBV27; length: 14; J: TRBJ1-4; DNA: TGTGCCAGCAGTTGGGGGCTAGGTAATGAAAAACTGTTTTTT; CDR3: CASSWGLGNEKLFF
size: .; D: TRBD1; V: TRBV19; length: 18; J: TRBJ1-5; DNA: TGTGCCAGTAGTACCCGGTCGGCACAGGGGAGGACACATCAGCCCCAGCATTTT; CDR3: CASSTRSAQGRTHQPQHF
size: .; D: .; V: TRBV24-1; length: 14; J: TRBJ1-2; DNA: TGTGCCACCAGTCCCCCGGGGGGCTACTATGGCTACACCTTC; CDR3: CATSPPGGYYGYTF
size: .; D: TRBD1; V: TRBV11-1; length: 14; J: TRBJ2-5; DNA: TGTGCCAGCAGCCGGGACAGGGCTACGGAGACCCAGTACTTC; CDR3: CASSRDRATETQYF
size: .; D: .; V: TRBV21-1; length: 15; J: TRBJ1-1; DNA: TGTGCCAGTTTGGGACTGAGGGCAATGAACACTGAAGCTTTCTTT; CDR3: CASLGLRAMNTEAFF
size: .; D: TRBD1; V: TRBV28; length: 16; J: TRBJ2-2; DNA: TGTGCCAGCAGAGAAGGACAGGGCCTGGGGACCGGGGAGCTGTTTTTT; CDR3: CASREGQGLGTGELFF
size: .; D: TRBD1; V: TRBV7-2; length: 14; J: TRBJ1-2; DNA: TGTGCCAGCAGCTTAAACCAGGGGGCGCTTGGCTACACCTTC; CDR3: CASSLNQGALGYTF
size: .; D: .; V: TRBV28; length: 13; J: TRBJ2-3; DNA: TGTGCCAGCAGTTTAGGCCGGGGAGATACGCAGTATTTT; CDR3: CASSLGRGDTQYF
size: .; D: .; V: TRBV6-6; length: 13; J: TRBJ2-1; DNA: TGTGCCAGCAGTACACAGGGCCACAATGAGCAGTTCTTC; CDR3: CASSTQGHNEQFF
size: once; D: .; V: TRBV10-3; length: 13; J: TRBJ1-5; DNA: TGTGCCATCAGTCGGGATAGCAATCAGCCCCAGCATTTT; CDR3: CAISRDSNQPQHF
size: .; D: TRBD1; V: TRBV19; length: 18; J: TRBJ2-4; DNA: TGTGCCAGTAGTATGGGGACAGGGGCATTGGGTGCCAAAAACATTCAGTACTTC; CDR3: CASSMGTGALGAKNIQYF
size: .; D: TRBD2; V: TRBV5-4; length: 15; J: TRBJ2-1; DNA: TGTGCCAGCAGCCGGACTAGCAGTTCCTACAATGAGCAGTTCTTC; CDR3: CASSRTSSSYNEQFF
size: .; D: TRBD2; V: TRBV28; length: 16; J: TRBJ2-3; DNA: TGTGCCAGCAGGGGACTAGCGGGAGGTATCACAGATACGCAGTATTTT; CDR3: CASRGLAGGITDTQYF
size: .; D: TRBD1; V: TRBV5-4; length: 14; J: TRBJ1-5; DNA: TGTGCCAGCAGCTTGGCAGGGGGTGATCAGCCCCAGCATTTT; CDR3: CASSLAGGDQPQHF
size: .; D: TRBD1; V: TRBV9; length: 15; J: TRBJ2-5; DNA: TGTGCCAGCTCTAAAGGGGGCGCAGGCGGGGAGACCCAGTACTTC; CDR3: CASSKGGAGGETQYF
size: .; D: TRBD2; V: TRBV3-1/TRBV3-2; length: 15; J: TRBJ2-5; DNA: TGTGCCAGCAGAAGCGGACTAGCGGGGGGAGAGACCCAGTACTTC; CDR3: CASRSGLAGGETQYF
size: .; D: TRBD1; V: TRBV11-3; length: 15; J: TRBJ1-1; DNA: TGTGCCAGCAGCCGGGGCCTGGGGCAGGGGGAAGAAGCTTTCTTT; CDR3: CASSRGLGQGEEAFF
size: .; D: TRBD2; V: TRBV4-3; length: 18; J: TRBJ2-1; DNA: TGCGCCAGCAGCCGGTCGCCAGCTAGCGGGGGACATTCGGTTGAGCAGTTCTTC; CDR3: CASSRSPASGGHSVEQFF
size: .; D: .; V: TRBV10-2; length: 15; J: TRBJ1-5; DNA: TGCGCCAGCAAGAGGGGAGGAGGGGTGGATCAGCCCCAGCATTTT; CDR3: CASKRGGGVDQPQHF